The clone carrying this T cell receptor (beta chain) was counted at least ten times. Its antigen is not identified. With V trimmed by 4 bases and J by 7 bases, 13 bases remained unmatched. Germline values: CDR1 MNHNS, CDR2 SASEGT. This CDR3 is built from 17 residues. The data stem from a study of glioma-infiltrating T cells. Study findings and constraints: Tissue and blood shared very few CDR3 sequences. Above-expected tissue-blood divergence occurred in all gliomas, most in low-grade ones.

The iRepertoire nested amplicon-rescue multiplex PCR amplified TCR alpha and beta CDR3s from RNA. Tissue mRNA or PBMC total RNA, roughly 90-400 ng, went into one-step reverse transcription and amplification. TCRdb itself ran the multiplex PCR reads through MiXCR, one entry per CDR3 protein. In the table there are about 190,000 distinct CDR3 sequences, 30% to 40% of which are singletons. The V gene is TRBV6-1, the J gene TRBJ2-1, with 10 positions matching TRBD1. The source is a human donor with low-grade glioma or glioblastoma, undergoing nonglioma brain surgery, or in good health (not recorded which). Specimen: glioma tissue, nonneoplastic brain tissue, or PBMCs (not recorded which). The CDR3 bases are TGTGCCAGCAGTGTACCTTCGGGACAGGGGTCCGAGAATGAGCAGTTCTTC. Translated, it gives CASSVPSGQGSENEQFF.